The clone carrying this TCR beta chain appeared once. The antigen remains unidentified. Cells were stimulated with overlapping HIV-1 Gag 15-mer peptides. CD40L-negative CD69-negative CD45RO-high memory CD4+ T cells were sorted as populations depleted of antigen-responding cells. The CDR3 is 13 residues long. Trimming left V 7 bases short and J 4 bases short, with 16 bases between. CDR1 and CDR2 from the germline V gene are SQVTM and ANQGSEA. This sample was taken from a study of persistence of HIV-infected CD4 T cells. This was the immunoSEQ version 4 assay in survey mode. Libraries were prepared by immunoSEQ multiplex PCR; TCRdb keeps only in-frame clonotypes and omits some of them. The data show about 32,000 clones, around four fifths seen once.

The sequence derives from an adult woman with HIV who was CMV-seropositive. Source: CD4+ T cells sorted from PBMCs after approximately 20-hour stimulation, taken from a patient who received antiretroviral therapy. The gene calls are TRBV29-1 and TRBJ1-1; no firm D call. In DNA form, the CDR3 reads TGCAGCGCGAGAGGATGGCTGGGCACTGAAGCTTTCTTT. This gives the protein CSARGWLGTEAFF.